The 27 T cell receptor beta chains below were found in one sample sequenced in a study of blood T cell repertoires in COVID-19. The data were produced by immunoSEQ multiplex PCR, yet TCRdb's version contains in-frame clones alone and is incomplete. In the table there are 150,000 to 180,000 clones, over 75% of which are singletons. Sequencing was done on a sample of peripheral blood. The receptors were sampled from a man between 60 and 75 years old with COVID-19, enrolled during active disease.

This clone has only a few counts. The chain joins TRBV30 to TRBJ1-5, with 7 bases that match TRBD1. The junction had 8 bases not matched to a gene; V was cut back by 4 bases and J by 5 bases. Per germline, CDR1 GTSNPN and CDR2 SVGIG (reference sequence). The CDR3 runs to 14 residues. The chain's CDR3 is CAWTPGTVDQPQHF. Here the CDR3 DNA reads TGTGCCTGGACCCCAGGGACAGTAGATCAGCCCCAGCATTTT. The whole variable domain, remainder taken from reference TRBV30 and TRBJ1-5, is SQTIHQWPATLVQPVGSPLSLECTVEGTSNPNLYWYRQAAGRGLQLLFYSVGIGQISSEVPQNLSASRPQDRQFILSSKKLLLSDSGFYLCAWTPGTVDQPQHFGDGTRLSIL.

This clone was seen just once. This sample also contains other DNA sequences that code for the same CDR3. The chain has TRBV3-1 (or the pseudogene TRBV3-2) and TRBJ1-2; no definite D call. The V end lost 1 base, the J end lost 8 bases, and 8 bases lay between the germline ends. This CDR3 spans 12 amino acids. Germline V gives CDR1 LGHDT, CDR2 YNNKEL (reference sequence). The CDR3 DNA reads TGTGCCAGCAGCCAAGGGTCAGGAGGCTACACCTTC. This translates into CASSQGSGGYTF.

V gene TRBV6-5 combines with J gene TRBJ1-1; 7 bases line up with TRBD1. The CDR3 runs to 13 residues. The V and J ends lost 6 bases and 1 base, in that order; junction bases with no gene match: 2. From germline, CDR1 is MNHEY and CDR2 SVGAGI. The CDR3 nucleotides read TGTGCCAGCAGGTACAGGGGGAACACTGAAGCTTTCTTT. This codes for CASRYRGNTEAFF.

This chain joins TRBV7-9 and TRBJ2-4; D might be TRBD1 (5 bases). Per germline, CDR1 SEHNR and CDR2 FQNEAQ (reference sequence). The ends were cut back, 1 base at V and 7 bases at J, with 17 bases in the middle. The CDR3 sequence is 16 residues long. CDR3 in DNA: TGTGCCAGCAGCTTAGTCCAGGGCTACAAAGGGAACATTCAGTACTTC. Its protein is CASSLVQGYKGNIQYF.

The chain has TRBV18 and TRBJ2-7; 7 bases line up with TRBD1. Germline V gene sequence: CDR1 KGHSH, CDR2 LQKENI. J lost 5 bases, V lost 2 bases, and 0 bases had no gene match. The CDR3 contains 12 residues. DNA of the CDR3: TGTGCCAGCTCACCAGACAGGGACGAGCAGTACTTC. Translating gives CASSPDRDEQYF.

The J gene is TRBJ1-2, the V gene TRBV6-1, with 11 bases fitting TRBD1. The ends lost 1 base at V and 4 bases at J; junction bases unmatched: 2. Per germline, CDR1 MNHNS and CDR2 SASEGT. The CDR3 is 15 residues long. The CDR3 coding sequence is TGTGCCAGCAGTGAAGGGACAGGGGGCCTCTATGGCTACACCTTC. It encodes CASSEGTGGLYGYTF.

The rearrangement links TRBV19 to TRBJ2-7; D possibly corresponds to TRBD2 (6 bases). V shed 4 bases and J shed 6 bases, with 13 bases lying between them. Germline V lookup: CDR1 LNHDA, CDR2 SQIVND (reference sequence). The CDR3 extends over 13 amino acids. This chain's CDR3 is CASSTAWGGEQYF. The CDR3 DNA follows: TGTGCCAGTAGTACGGCGTGGGGAGGCGAGCAGTACTTC. Full variable domain (outside the CDR3, taken from reference TRBV19 and TRBJ2-7): DGGITQSPKYLFRKEGQNVTLSCEQNLNHDAMYWYRQDPGQGLRLIYYSQIVNDFQKGDIAEGYSVSREKKESFPLTVTSAQKNPTAFYLCASSTAWGGEQYFGPGTRLTVT.

The chain has TRBV11-2 and TRBJ2-5; a weak D match, TRBD2 (5 bases). Germline assignment: CDR1 SGHAT and CDR2 FQNNGV. V lost 3 bases, J lost 3 bases, and 11 bases lay in between. CDR3 length: 14 amino acids. The CDR3, as DNA: TGTGCCAGCAGCTTCCTGGGTAGCGAAGAGACCCAGTACTTC. The encoded protein is CASSFLGSEETQYF.

The chain combines TRBV12-3 or TRBV12-4 with TRBJ1-1; D is undetermined. The CDR3 is 13 residues long. Deletions cut 7 bases from V and 8 bases from J, with 17 bases between. The CDR3 region has the DNA TGTGCCAGCACCCCTGAACTAGGCTCAGAAGCTTTCTTT. It encodes CASTPELGSEAFF.

The V and J genes are TRBV2 and TRBJ1-6; 8 positions agree with TRBD1. Looked up from germline, CDR1 is SNHLY and CDR2 is FYNNEI. After removal of 4 bases from V and 6 bases from J, the junction contained 5 bases not matched to a gene. The CDR3 is 15 residues long. DNA for the CDR3: TGTGCCAGCAGTGTCGTCACAGGGGGTAATTCACCCCTCCACTTT. It encodes CASSVVTGGNSPLHF.

The V and J genes are TRBV18 and TRBJ2-5; 9 bases match TRBD2. Looked up from germline, CDR1 is KGHSH and CDR2 is LQKENI. V shed 1 base and J 5 bases; nucleotides not matched to a gene: 8. This CDR3 region has 16 residues. The CDR3 coding sequence is TGTGCCAGCTCACCACAAGCGGGGGGCGTCCAGGAGACCCAGTACTTC. It is translated as CASSPQAGGVQETQYF.

The chain employs TRBV10-1 and TRBJ2-4; D is possibly TRBD2 (5 bases). Between the trimmed V and J ends, which lost 4 bases and 0 bases, there was a span of 13 bases. The germline V gene encodes CDR1 WNHNN and CDR2 SYGVQD (reference sequence). CDR3 size: 16 residues. CDR3: CASSGASEGAKNIQYF. The CDR3 nucleotides read TGCGCCAGCAGTGGGGCCTCTGAGGGAGCCAAAAACATTCAGTACTTC.

This chain connects TRBV4-2 to TRBJ2-3; tentatively, D is TRBD2 (5 bases). The CDR3 has 15 amino acids. Trimming left V 1 base short and J 2 bases short, with 10 bases between. Germline V gene data show CDR1 as LGHNA and CDR2 as YNFKEQ. CDR3 sequence: CASSQAPGNTDTQYF. The DNA for the CDR3 is TGTGCCAGCAGCCAAGCCCCGGGAAACACAGATACGCAGTATTTT.

The rearrangement uses TRBV9 and TRBJ1-4, with D hard to call. The germline CDR1 and CDR2 sequences are SGDLS and YYNGEE. This CDR3 spans 14 amino acids. V was clipped by 7 bases and J by 3 bases, with 13 bases between them. CDR3: CASARTGSNEKLFF. In DNA form, the CDR3 reads TGTGCCAGCGCCAGGACGGGGTCTAATGAAAAACTGTTTTTT.

This clone was counted a single time. V gene TRBV6-5 combines with J gene TRBJ1-2; TRBD1 is a possible D gene (5 bases). V lost 5 bases and J lost 8, with 21 bases in between. CDR1 and CDR2 (germline): MNHEY, SVGAGI. The CDR3 runs to 15 residues. CDR3 sequence (DNA): TGTGCCAGCAGTAGGGGCGCCGGGGGAGTGGGAGGCTACACCTTC. This encodes CASSRGAGGVGGYTF.

The J gene is TRBJ1-2, the V gene TRBV2; 7 bases agree with TRBD1. Germline assignment: CDR1 SNHLY and CDR2 FYNNEI. The junction had 5 bases not matched to a gene; V was cut back by 8 bases and J by 5 bases. The CDR3 is 12 residues long. This chain's CDR3 is CASGTATYGYTF. CDR3 DNA sequence: TGTGCCAGCGGGACAGCAACTTATGGCTACACCTTC.

This clone was observed a few times. The same CDR3 also results from other DNA sequences found in this sample. The V gene is TRBV19, the J gene TRBJ1-1; TRBD1 agrees at 8 bases. Germline V gene data show CDR1 as LNHDA and CDR2 as SQIVND (reference sequence). CDR3 length: 13 amino acids. J was trimmed by 5 bases and V by 7 bases; bases with no gene match: 6. CDR3 sequence: CASNDRGRTEAFF. DNA for the CDR3: TGTGCCAGTAATGACAGGGGTCGGACTGAAGCTTTCTTT. Using reference TRBV19 and TRBJ1-1 for the parts outside the CDR3, the full variable domain is DGGITQSPKYLFRKEGQNVTLSCEQNLNHDAMYWYRQDPGQGLRLIYYSQIVNDFQKGDIAEGYSVSREKKESFPLTVTSAQKNPTAFYLCASNDRGRTEAFFGQGTRLTVV.

The chain links TRBV5-1 to TRBJ1-1; 10 bases fit TRBD1. J lost 3 bases, V lost 3 bases, and 5 bases had no gene match. The CDR3 sequence is 15 residues long. Germline CDR1 and CDR2: SGHRS and YFSETQ. In DNA, the CDR3 is TGCGCCAGCAGCTACGGGACAGGGGTAGACACTGAAGCTTTCTTT. Translation: CASSYGTGVDTEAFF.

The genes are TRBV29-1 and TRBJ1-2, with a weak D call TRBD1 (6 bases). V shed 8 bases and J shed 3 bases, with 19 bases lying between them. Germline V gene lookup returns CDR1 SQVTM and CDR2 ANQGSEA. The CDR3 runs to 14 residues. CDR3 coding DNA: TGCAGCACAAGCAGCAGGGGAGTAGACTATGGCTACACCTTC. It specifies CSTSSRGVDYGYTF.

CDR3 nucleotide sequence: TGTGCCAGCGGACTGCTATCCTACGAGCAGTACTTC. Translating gives CASGLLSYEQYF. The chain carries TRBV7-9 and TRBJ2-7, with D possibly matching TRBD2 (5 bases). The CDR3 totals 12 residues. Germline V gene lookup returns CDR1 SEHNR and CDR2 FQNEAQ (reference sequence). Trimming removed 8 bases from V and 1 base from J, with 9 bases in between.

This rearrangement joins TRBV18 to TRBJ1-4; no reliable D call. The germline gives CDR1 KGHSH, CDR2 LQKENI. This CDR3 contains 15 residues. Trimming left V 3 bases short and J 5 bases short, with 13 bases between. Here the CDR3 reads CASSPRGDVNEKLFF. CDR3 nucleotides: TGTGCCAGCTCACCCCGAGGAGACGTCAATGAAAAACTGTTTTTT.

The V gene is TRBV6-5, the J gene TRBJ2-1; 14 bases align to TRBD2. Looked up from germline, CDR1 is MNHEY and CDR2 is SVGAGI. The CDR3 is made up of 15 amino acids. V dropped 8 bases and J dropped 4; count of bases not matched to a gene: 4. The CDR3 is CASGGTSGGYNEQFF. CDR3 bases: TGTGCCAGCGGCGGGACTAGCGGGGGATACAATGAGCAGTTCTTC.

This sequence joins TRBV19 and TRBJ1-1, with 9 bases that match TRBD1. CDR1 is LNHDA and CDR2 is SQIVND in the germline V gene (reference sequence). The V gene end was trimmed by 5 bases and the J gene end by 10 bases; junction bases not matched to a gene: 14. The CDR3 contains 15 residues. The CDR3 DNA follows: TGTGCCAGTAGTCTATTAGGGACAGGGATTATCGGAGCTTTCTTT. Translation: CASSLLGTGIIGAFF.

J is TRBJ1-2 and V is TRBV6-2 or TRBV6-3, with 10 positions matching TRBD1. CDR1 is MNHEY, CDR2 SVGEGT, per germline. The ends lost 6 bases at V and 3 bases at J; junction bases unmatched: 10. The CDR3 runs to 16 residues. Here the CDR3 DNA reads TGTGCCAGCAGCCTATCGACAGGGGGCGCCTACTATGGCTACACCTTC. Protein sequence: CASSLSTGGAYYGYTF.

The V gene is TRBV19, the J gene TRBJ1-6; D possibly corresponds to TRBD1 (6 bases). Germline CDR1 reads LNHDA; CDR2 reads SQIVND (reference sequence). The CDR3 runs to 18 residues. The ends were cut back, 2 bases at V and 6 bases at J, with 20 bases in the middle. CDR3 DNA: TGTGCCAGTAGTATAAGACAGGTTGGCAGGTTAGCTAATTCACCCCTCCACTTT. Its translation: CASSIRQVGRLANSPLHF.

This rearrangement joins TRBV5-8 to TRBJ2-5; D possibly corresponds to TRBD1 (6 bases). The CDR3 covers 16 residues. Germline V gene data show CDR1 as SGHTS and CDR2 as YDEGEE. With 4 bases removed from V and 0 bases from J, the gap between germline ends came to 16 bases. CDR3 residues: CASSLGQRTDQETQYF. CDR3 DNA sequence: TGTGCCAGCAGCCTTGGACAACGGACAGACCAAGAGACCCAGTACTTC.

This clone occurred once. The chain links TRBV6-1 to TRBJ2-2; 7 bases map to TRBD1. This CDR3 has 17 amino acids. In germline, CDR1 is MNHNS, CDR2 SASEGT. Germline trimming cut 0 bases from V and 0 bases from J; bases unmatched to any gene: 4. The CDR3 DNA sequence: TGTGCCAGCAGTGAAGCGCTAGGACAGGCGAACACCGGGGAGCTGTTTTTT. Translating gives CASSEALGQANTGELFF.